The 24 T cell receptor beta chains listed next were all sequenced from one sample in a study of blood T cell repertoires in COVID-19. Sequencing was performed with immunoSEQ multiplex PCR; in TCRdb, only in-frame clones are kept and a portion is missing. The profile shows more than 90,000 clones, over 80% of them singletons. Sequenced material: peripheral blood. These receptors were obtained from a man over 45 with active COVID-19.

This chain uses TRBV3-1 (or the pseudogene TRBV3-2) with TRBJ2-7; TRBD2 agrees at 9 bases. The J segment lost 6 bases and the V segment lost 6 bases, leaving 9 bases of the junction unmatched. Germline V gene sequence: CDR1 LGHDT, CDR2 YNNKEL (reference sequence). The CDR3 contains 14 residues. In DNA, the CDR3 is TGTGCCAGCAGGCTTGGCGGGAGGGCCGCCGAGCAGTACTTC. Its protein product is CASRLGGRAAEQYF.

This rearrangement joins TRBV19 to TRBJ1-4; TRBD1 matches at 9 bases. Germline V gene lookup returns CDR1 LNHDA and CDR2 SQIVND (reference sequence). Trimming at V came to 8 bases and at J to 3 bases, leaving 4 bases not matched to a gene. CDR3 size: 14 residues. The CDR3 nucleotides read TGTGCCAGTTCGGGACAGGGTTCTAATGAAAAACTGTTTTTT. Translation: CASSGQGSNEKLFF.

About this clone: The same CDR3 also results from other DNA sequences found in this sample. V is TRBV28 and J is TRBJ1-5, with D perhaps matching TRBD1 (5 bases). The CDR3 has 14 amino acids. V lost 2 bases and J lost 3, with 8 bases in between. Per the germline V gene, CDR1 is MDHEN and CDR2 is SYDVKM. In DNA, the CDR3 is TGTGCCAGCAGTTTAAACAGGCTCAATCAGCCCCAGCATTTT. Translated, it gives CASSLNRLNQPQHF.

The rearrangement joins TRBV5-1 to TRBJ2-7; TRBD2 agrees at 7 bases. CDR1 and CDR2 (germline): SGHRS, YFSETQ. V lost 4 bases to trimming and J lost 4 bases; unmatched junction nucleotides: 11. The CDR3 runs to 15 residues. The DNA of the CDR3 is TGCGCCAGCAGCCCTGCGGGAGCGCCGGTGTACGAGCAGTACTTC. Its protein product is CASSPAGAPVYEQYF.

The V call is TRBV7-9, the J call TRBJ1-6; TRBD1 matches 7 bases. CDR3 length equals 15 residues. Germline CDR1 is SEHNR and CDR2 is FQNEAQ (reference sequence). The J segment lost 7 bases and the V segment lost 5 bases, leaving 8 bases of the junction unmatched. This chain's CDR3 is CASSIDRAGNSPLHF. As DNA, the CDR3 is TGTGCCAGCAGCATCGACAGGGCTGGGAATTCACCCCTCCACTTT.

The V call is TRBV28, the J call TRBJ2-7; weak D call: TRBD1 (5 bases). Germline V gives CDR1 MDHEN, CDR2 SYDVKM. The V and J ends lost 5 bases and 9 bases respectively, with 11 bases between them. The CDR3 length is 11 residues. CDR3 sequence reads: CASSQQVGQYF. The CDR3 nucleotides read TGTGCCAGCAGTCAACAGGTTGGGCAGTACTTC.

The V call is TRBV7-2, the J call TRBJ2-5, with 8 bases fitting TRBD2. The CDR3 extends over 16 amino acids. V lost 3 bases, J lost 1 base, and 7 bases stayed unmatched. CDR1 is SGHTA, CDR2 FQGNSA, per germline. The CDR3 loop reads CASSFRAGGFQETQYF. The CDR3 DNA reads as TGTGCCAGCAGCTTCCGGGCGGGAGGTTTCCAAGAGACCCAGTACTTC.

This clone was seen a few times. V gene TRBV12-3 or TRBV12-4 combines with J gene TRBJ2-1; the D is unclear. The CDR3 is 12 amino acids. V lost 8 bases and J lost 6, with 11 bases in between. For the CDR3, the DNA is TGTGCCAGCGCCGCGGTTTCCAATGAGCAGTTCTTC. It is translated as CASAAVSNEQFF.

The chain combines TRBV4-1 with TRBJ2-2, with a tentative D call TRBD1 (6 bases). This CDR3 comprises 17 residues. The germline V and J ends were trimmed by 4 bases and 2 bases, with 17 bases remaining between them. In germline, CDR1 is MGHRA, CDR2 YSYEKL. The DNA for the CDR3 is TGCGCCAGCAGCCGGACCCTAGGACAGATTAACACCGGGGAGCTGTTTTTT. It encodes CASSRTLGQINTGELFF.

This sequence joins TRBV30 and TRBJ2-7, with D tentatively TRBD1 (6 bases). CDR1 is GTSNPN and CDR2 is SVGIG in the germline V gene (reference sequence). V gave up 4 bases and J gave up 5 bases, with 15 bases separating them. The CDR3 runs 13 residues. Here the CDR3 reads CAWTGTRAHEQYF. The CDR3, as DNA: TGTGCCTGGACAGGGACAAGGGCGCACGAGCAGTACTTC.

This clone came up once. J is TRBJ1-5 and V is TRBV19; D is ambiguous. Per germline, CDR1 LNHDA and CDR2 SQIVND (reference sequence). The CDR3 extends over 14 amino acids. Trimming shortened V by 3 bases and J by 4 bases, and 10 bases separated the two germline ends. The CDR3 coding sequence is TGTGCCAGTAGTATTCGGGAGGTTAATCAGCCCCAGCATTTT. Its translation: CASSIREVNQPQHF.

The rearrangement links TRBV6-5 to TRBJ2-2, with 7 bases aligning to TRBD1. There are 14 residues in the CDR3. Germline-derived CDR1 and CDR2 are MNHEY and SVGAGI. V was pared by 4 bases and J by 7 bases, with 6 bases of the junction left unmatched. The CDR3 sequence is CASSSSRGHGELFF. CDR3 sequence (DNA): TGTGCCAGCAGTTCCTCGAGGGGGCACGGGGAGCTGTTTTTT.

This clone was recorded once. The CDR3 nucleotides are TGTGCCAGCTCACCTAACGGGACTAGCGGGTTTTGGTTCTTC. Translating it yields CASSPNGTSGFWFF. V is TRBV18 and J is TRBJ2-1, with TRBD2 matching over 12 bases. There are 14 residues in the CDR3. V shed 3 bases, J shed 15 bases, and the junction held 9 bases outside the gene matches. Germline CDR1 and CDR2: KGHSH and LQKENI.

The chain employs TRBV28 and TRBJ2-2; D may be TRBD2 (6 bases). The CDR3 spans 14 residues. CDR1 MDHEN and CDR2 SYDVKM come from the germline V gene. Trimming left V 9 bases short and J 2 bases short, with 13 bases between. The CDR3 DNA reads as TGTGCCAGTCGGGAGACGGGTAACACCGGGGAGCTGTTTTTT. It codes for CASRETGNTGELFF.

The rearrangement joins TRBV6-5 to TRBJ2-7; D is perhaps TRBD2 (6 bases). The CDR3 contains 14 residues. CDR1 and CDR2 from the germline V gene are MNHEY and SVGAGI. Trimming removed 4 bases from V and 2 bases from J, with 12 bases in between. This CDR3 reads CASSLAGPTYEQYF. The CDR3, as DNA: TGTGCCAGCAGTTTGGCGGGACCGACCTACGAGCAGTACTTC.

The V gene is TRBV11-2, the J gene TRBJ2-7; 7 bases map to TRBD2. The V segment lost 0 bases and the J segment 0 bases; nucleotides outside the gene matches: 11. This CDR3 comprises 18 residues. The germline gives CDR1 SGHAT, CDR2 FQNNGV. The CDR3 bases are TGTGCCAGCAGCTTAGAGGCCCCGGGGGGTCTGAGCTCCTACGAGCAGTACTTC. It codes for CASSLEAPGGLSSYEQYF.

This clone was picked up one time. The chain combines TRBV5-1 with TRBJ2-1; 13 positions match TRBD2. The junction had 11 bases not matched to a gene; V was cut back by 5 bases and J by 0 bases. The CDR3 covers 19 residues. CDR1 and CDR2 from the germline V gene are SGHRS and YFSETQ. CDR3 region: CASSPGTSGAWSSYNEQFF. Written as DNA, the CDR3 is TGCGCCAGCAGTCCGGGGACTAGCGGGGCCTGGAGCTCCTACAATGAGCAGTTCTTC.

The chain is built from TRBV6-4 and TRBJ2-1, with D hard to call. V lost 3 bases and J lost 4, with 13 bases in between. CDR1 and CDR2 from the germline V gene are MRHNA and SNTAGT. The CDR3 has 15 amino acids. The CDR3 spells CASSEGSVEYNEQFF. The CDR3 DNA sequence: TGTGCCAGCAGTGAGGGCTCCGTCGAATACAATGAGCAGTTCTTC.

The rearrangement joins TRBV27 to TRBJ2-7; D might be TRBD2 (5 bases). The CDR3 loop spans 14 amino acids. V lost 5 bases to trimming and J lost 0 bases, with 11 bases between them. Germline lookup yields CDR1 MNHEY and CDR2 SMNVEV (reference sequence). This chain's CDR3 is CASSLAASSYEQYF. In DNA, the CDR3 is TGTGCCAGCAGTCTAGCCGCTAGCTCCTACGAGCAGTACTTC.

The chain links TRBV10-1 to TRBJ2-1, with a weak D call TRBD2 (6 bases). This CDR3 comprises 13 residues. V was trimmed by 3 bases and J by 9 bases, leaving 12 bases between them. The germline V gene has CDR1 WNHNN and CDR2 SYGVQD (reference sequence). CDR3 coding DNA: TGCGCCAGCAGTGACCCGCCGGGGGTTGAGCAGTTCTTC. Translation gives CASSDPPGVEQFF.

The chain employs TRBV9 and TRBJ1-2; 9 nucleotides line up with TRBD1. The length of the CDR3 is 14 residues. J lost 8 bases, V lost 0 bases, and 5 bases had no gene match. Germline V gives CDR1 SGDLS, CDR2 YYNGEE. The CDR3 sequence: CASSVVGTGRGYTF. The CDR3 DNA reads TGTGCCAGCAGCGTAGTGGGGACAGGGCGAGGCTACACCTTC.

This sequence joins TRBV5-6 and TRBJ1-2; 10 positions match TRBD1. V was pared by 2 bases and J by 8 bases, with 3 bases of the junction left unmatched. The CDR3 consists of 13 residues. The germline V gene encodes CDR1 SGHDT and CDR2 YYEEEE. CDR3 bases: TGTGCCAGCAGCTTCATGGACAGGGGGGGCTACACCTTC. Its protein product is CASSFMDRGGYTF.

V and J are TRBV24-1 and TRBJ2-3; TRBD2 matches at 9 bases. In germline, CDR1 is KGHDR, CDR2 SFDVKD. Germline trimming cut 3 bases from V and 5 bases from J; bases unmatched to any gene: 8. The CDR3 extends over 16 amino acids. In DNA, the CDR3 is TGTGCCACCAGTGATCCCATAGCGGGAGATCGAGATACGCAGTATTTT. This sequence encodes CATSDPIAGDRDTQYF.

The chain carries TRBV4-2 and TRBJ2-1; perhaps TRBD2 as D (5 bases). The CDR3 contains 15 residues. The V gene's germline CDR1 is LGHNA and CDR2 YNFKEQ. Trimming pared 1 base from V and 4 bases from J, leaving 11 bases between. CDR3 DNA: TGTGCCAGCAGCCAAGCCGGAGGCGGTTACAATGAGCAGTTCTTC. It translates to CASSQAGGGYNEQFF.